Each of the 2 T cell receptor beta chains below was sequenced from the same sample in a study of Ad26.COV2.S vaccination and SARS-CoV-2 variants (dated by TCRdb to the early 2020s). Library creation used the immunoSEQ multiplex PCR assay. Drawn from immuneACCESS, this table holds only the in-frame rearrangements with V and J called that TCRdb kept. Clones are partly lost; checked studies trace under half to an unresolved V gene and leave the rest unexplained. Recorded for this sample are around 300,000 clones; roughly 90% of them occurred a single time. Approximately 5% of the sample is in the top ten clones. What the treatment or condition label conveys for this sample: over 15 received Ad26.COV2.S at low or high dose, single or two shots; about five received placebo; per-sample allocation not given. For vaccine and placebo recipients, repertoires were sequenced using samples collected on day 63 after the first injection.

Sequenced here: peripheral blood, sampled in a trial of Ad26.COV2.S vaccine versus placebo. Receptors originate from a person between 18 and 65 years old who received the Ad26.COV2.S COVID-19 vaccine or a placebo.

As concerns this clone: The sample holds other DNA sequences that translate to the same CDR3. V usage is TRBV12-3 or TRBV12-4 and J usage is TRBJ2-7; D is possibly TRBD2 (6 bases). Between the trimmed V and J ends, which lost 3 bases and 10 bases, there was a span of 10 bases. The CDR3 extends over 11 amino acids. The CDR3 here is CASSLGGSQYF. The CDR3 DNA reads TGTGCCAGCAGTTTGGGGGGTTCTCAGTACTTC.

CDR3 in amino acids: CASSYRVEGEAFF. The CDR3 nucleotides read TGTGCCAGCAGTTACAGGGTGGAAGGCGAAGCTTTCTTT. This rearrangement joins TRBV6-6 to TRBJ1-1; D is unresolved. The CDR3 is made up of 13 amino acids. Trimming left V 2 bases short and J 8 bases short, with 12 bases between. CDR1 and CDR2 from the germline V gene are MNHNY and SVGAGI (reference sequence).